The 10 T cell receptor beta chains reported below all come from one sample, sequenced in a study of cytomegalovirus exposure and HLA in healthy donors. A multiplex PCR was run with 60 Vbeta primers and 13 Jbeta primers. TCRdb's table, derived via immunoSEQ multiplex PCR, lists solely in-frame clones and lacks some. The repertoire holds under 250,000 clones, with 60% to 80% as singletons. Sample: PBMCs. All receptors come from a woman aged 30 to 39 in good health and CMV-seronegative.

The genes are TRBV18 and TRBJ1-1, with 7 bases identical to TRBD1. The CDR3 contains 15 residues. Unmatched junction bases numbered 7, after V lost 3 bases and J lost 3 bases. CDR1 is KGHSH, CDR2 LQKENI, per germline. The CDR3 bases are TGTGCCAGCTCACCGACAGGGCTTGGAGACACTGAAGCTTTCTTT. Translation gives CASSPTGLGDTEAFF.

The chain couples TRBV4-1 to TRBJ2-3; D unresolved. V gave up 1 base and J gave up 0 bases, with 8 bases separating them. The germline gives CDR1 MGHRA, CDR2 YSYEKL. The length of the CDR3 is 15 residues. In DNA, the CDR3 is TGCGCCAGCAGCCAAGCGGAGACTAGCACAGATACGCAGTATTTT. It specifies CASSQAETSTDTQYF.

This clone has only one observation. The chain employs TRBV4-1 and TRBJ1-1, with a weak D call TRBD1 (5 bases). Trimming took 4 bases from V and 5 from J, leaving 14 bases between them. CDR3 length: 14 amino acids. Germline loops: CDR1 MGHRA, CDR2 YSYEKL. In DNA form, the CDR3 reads TGCGCCAGCAGCCTCAATACAGGTTTAACTGAAGCTTTCTTT. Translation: CASSLNTGLTEAFF.

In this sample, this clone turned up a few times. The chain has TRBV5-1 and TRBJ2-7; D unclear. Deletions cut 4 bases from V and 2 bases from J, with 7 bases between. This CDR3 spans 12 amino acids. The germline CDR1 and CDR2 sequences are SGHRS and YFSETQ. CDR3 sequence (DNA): TGCGCCAGCAGCGGGCCTGCCTACGAGCAGTACTTC. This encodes CASSGPAYEQYF.

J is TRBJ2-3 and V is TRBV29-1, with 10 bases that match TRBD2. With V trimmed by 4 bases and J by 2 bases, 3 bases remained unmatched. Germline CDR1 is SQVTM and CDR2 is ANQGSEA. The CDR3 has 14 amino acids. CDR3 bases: TGCAGCGTTGCAGGGACTAGCGACACAGATACGCAGTATTTT. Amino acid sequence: CSVAGTSDTDTQYF.

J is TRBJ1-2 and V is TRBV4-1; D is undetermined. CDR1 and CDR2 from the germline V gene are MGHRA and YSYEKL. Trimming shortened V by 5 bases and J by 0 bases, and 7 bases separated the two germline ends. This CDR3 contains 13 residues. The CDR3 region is CASSFNSNYGYTF. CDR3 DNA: TGCGCCAGCAGCTTCAACTCTAACTATGGCTACACCTTC.

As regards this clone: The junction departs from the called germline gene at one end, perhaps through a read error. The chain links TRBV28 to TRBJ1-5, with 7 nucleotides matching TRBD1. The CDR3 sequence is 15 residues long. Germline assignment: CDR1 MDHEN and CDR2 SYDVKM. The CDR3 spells CASSHQGDMNRPQHF. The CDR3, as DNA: TGTGCCAGCAGTCACCAGGGGGACATGAATCGGCCCCAGCATTTT.

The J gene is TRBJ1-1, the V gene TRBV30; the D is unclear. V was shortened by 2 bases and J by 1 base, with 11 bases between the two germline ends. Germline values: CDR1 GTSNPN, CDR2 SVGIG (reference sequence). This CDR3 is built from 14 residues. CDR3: CAWSPVIWNTEAFF. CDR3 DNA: TGTGCCTGGAGTCCAGTAATTTGGAACACTGAAGCTTTCTTT.

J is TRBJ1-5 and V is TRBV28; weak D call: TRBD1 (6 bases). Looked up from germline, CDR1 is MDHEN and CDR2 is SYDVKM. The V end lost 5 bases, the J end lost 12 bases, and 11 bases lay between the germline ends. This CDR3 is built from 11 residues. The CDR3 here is CASSPRTVQHF. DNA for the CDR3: TGTGCCAGCAGTCCAAGGACAGTCCAGCATTTT.

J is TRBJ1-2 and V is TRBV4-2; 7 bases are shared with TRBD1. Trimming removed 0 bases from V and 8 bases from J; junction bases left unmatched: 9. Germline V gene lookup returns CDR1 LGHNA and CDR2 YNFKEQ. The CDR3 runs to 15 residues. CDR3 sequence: CASSQDRQGNSGYTF. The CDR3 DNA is TGTGCCAGCAGCCAAGATCGACAGGGCAATTCCGGCTACACCTTC.